Only a few counts were recorded for the clone carrying this T cell receptor (beta chain). As yet, its antigen is unknown. Each CDR3 protein gets one entry after TCRdb re-called the 5' RACE reads with MiXCR. This sample yields 310,000 or so distinct CDR3 sequences, of which less than 9.5% are seen a single time; approximately 7% belongs to the top ten. CDR3 size: 15 residues. The J segment lost 1 base and the V segment lost 2 bases, leaving 3 bases of the junction unmatched. The germline gives CDR1 GTSNPN, CDR2 SVGIG (reference sequence). Healthy Caucasians made up all donors. These data come from a study of identical twins. The study, taken as a whole, reports: Interpretation of the results relied on cross-sectional statistical analysis and not on following the same donors. Insertions ran lower in abundant cord blood beta clonotypes, though not in memory repertoires.

These data are also associated with another study on yellow fever vaccine responses in identical twins. As reported in that work: Twins' vaccine T cell responses were reported to seem partly convergent and partly personalized.

This TCR was sampled from a woman aged 18-29 years in good health. The sample consisted of CD8+ T cells sorted from blood. V gene TRBV30 combines with J gene TRBJ2-3; 10 bases are shared with TRBD1. The CDR3 DNA reads as TGTGCCTGGAGTCCCGGGACAGGGGGCACAGATACGCAGTATTTT. Amino acids: CAWSPGTGGTDTQYF.